The 30 T cell receptor beta chains below come from one sample, sequenced in a study of cytomegalovirus exposure and HLA in healthy donors. In the PCR, 60 Vbeta and 13 Jbeta primers were used. Clones were sequenced by immunoSEQ multiplex PCR, and TCRdb holds only the in-frame ones, with some missing. The data hold some 80,000 clones, with 78% observed a single time. Sequenced: PBMCs. The receptors shown here come from a man younger than 35 in good health and CMV-seropositive.

The chain combines TRBV21-1 with TRBJ2-7; TRBD2 was called by the table and not checked on the DNA. TRBV21-1 corresponds to a pseudogene. This CDR3 region has 15 residues. This CDR3 is CASSKGSRVSYEQYF. CDR3 coding DNA: TGTGCCAGCAGCAAAGGTAGCAGAGTGTCCTACGAGCAGTACTTC.

The chain joins TRBV7-8 to TRBJ1-1, with no clear D. Trimming stripped 2 bases from V and 1 base from J, with 8 bases between. CDR1 is SGHVS, CDR2 FQNEAQ, per germline. This CDR3 is 14 amino acids long. The CDR3 here is CASSLRSQNTEAFF. The CDR3 nucleotides read TGTGCCAGCAGCTTACGGAGCCAGAACACTGAAGCTTTCTTT.

The chain combines TRBV30 with TRBJ1-5; TRBD1 aligns across 10 bases. This CDR3 has 17 amino acids. CDR1 and CDR2 from the germline V gene are GTSNPN and SVGIG (reference sequence). With 3 bases clipped from V and 6 bases from J, the junction kept 14 bases outside the gene matches. CDR3 in amino acids: CAWSHPGDRGFVQPQHF. The CDR3 DNA sequence: TGTGCCTGGAGCCACCCCGGGGACAGGGGTTTCGTTCAGCCCCAGCATTTT.

The V and J genes are TRBV5-1 and TRBJ2-1, with TRBD1 matching over 9 bases. Germline CDR1 is SGHRS and CDR2 is YFSETQ. This CDR3 is 14 amino acids long. V lost 2 bases and J lost 6; bases outside the gene matches: 3. The CDR3: CASSLGQGSNEQFF. CDR3 DNA sequence: TGCGCCAGCAGCTTAGGACAGGGGTCCAATGAGCAGTTCTTC. Looking up the rest from reference TRBV5-1 and TRBJ2-1 gives the full variable domain: KAGVTQTPRYLIKTRGQQVTLSCSPISGHRSVSWYQQTPGQGLQFLFEYFSETQRNKGNFPGRFSGRQFSNSRSEMNVSTLELGDSALYLCASSLGQGSNEQFFGPGTRLTVL.

The chain links TRBV29-1 to TRBJ2-3; 9 bases map to TRBD1. Germline assignment: CDR1 SQVTM and CDR2 ANQGSEA. The CDR3 sequence is 15 residues long. The trim removed 6 bases at V and 1 base at J, leaving 8 bases unmatched. The CDR3 region is CSVDSGTGRTDTQYF. The CDR3, as DNA: TGCAGCGTAGATTCCGGGACAGGGCGCACAGATACGCAGTATTTT.

V and J are TRBV28 and TRBJ2-5; TRBD1 matches 7 bases. V shed 5 bases, J shed 3 bases, and the junction held 9 bases outside the gene matches. Germline V lookup: CDR1 MDHEN, CDR2 SYDVKM. This CDR3 contains 15 residues. CDR3 protein: CASSDRRGQEETQYF. The DNA for the CDR3 is TGTGCCAGCAGTGACCGCCGCGGACAGGAAGAGACCCAGTACTTC.

The rearrangement links TRBV7-2 to TRBJ2-7; 9 positions agree with TRBD1. Germline lookup yields CDR1 SGHTA and CDR2 FQGNSA. The junction had 4 bases not matched to a gene; V was cut back by 4 bases and J by 0 bases. The CDR3 is made up of 15 amino acids. CDR3 sequence (DNA): TGTGCCAGCAGCTCCACAGGGGGCAGCTCCTACGAGCAGTACGTC. Translation gives CASSSTGGSSYEQYV.

The J gene is TRBJ1-5, the V gene TRBV4-1; D gene uncertain. From germline, CDR1 is MGHRA and CDR2 YSYEKL. The CDR3 length is 17 residues. The germline V and J ends were trimmed by 0 bases and 2 bases, with 14 bases remaining between them. The CDR3 bases are TGCGCCAGCAGCCAAGATCGACGGGTGGGTGGCAATCAGCCCCAGCATTTT. Its translation: CASSQDRRVGGNQPQHF.

The chain has TRBV30 and TRBJ2-7; 7 nucleotides line up with TRBD2. The CDR3 totals 14 residues. The junction had 7 bases not matched to a gene; V was cut back by 5 bases and J by 0 bases. Germline values: CDR1 GTSNPN, CDR2 SVGIG (reference sequence). The CDR3 bases are TGTGCCTGGGCAGCGGGATCAAACTCCTACGAGCAGTACTTC. Protein sequence: CAWAAGSNSYEQYF. Variable domain in full (rest from reference TRBV30 and TRBJ2-7): SQTIHQWPATLVQPVGSPLSLECTVEGTSNPNLYWYRQAAGRGLQLLFYSVGIGQISSEVPQNLSASRPQDRQFILSSKKLLLSDSGFYLCAWAAGSNSYEQYFGPGTRLTVT.

In its sample, this clone was seen a few times. The rearrangement joins TRBV2 to TRBJ2-6; 7 nucleotides line up with TRBD2. The CDR3 covers 16 residues. CDR1 SNHLY and CDR2 FYNNEI come from the germline V gene. V trimming: 6 bases; J trimming: 0 bases; junction bases outside the gene matches: 5. The CDR3 coding sequence is TGTGCCAGCAGCGGGGGGTTCCGCTCTGGGGCCAACGTCCTGACTTTC. It codes for CASSGGFRSGANVLTF.

Worth noting for this clone: Distinct nucleotide sequences in the sample also encode this CDR3. V is TRBV9 and J is TRBJ2-2; a weak D match, TRBD2 (6 bases). The germline V gene has CDR1 SGDLS and CDR2 YYNGEE. V lost 0 bases and J lost 5, with 8 bases in between. The CDR3 length is 14 residues. The CDR3 nucleotides are TGTGCCAGCAGCGTAGGTGGGGGGACCGGGGAGCTGTTTTTT. Protein product: CASSVGGGTGELFF.

The chain combines TRBV5-7 with TRBJ2-7, with D hard to call. TRBV5-7 is noted as an ORF with a role that remains uncertain. The CDR3 consists of 13 residues. Trimming stripped 2 bases from V and 4 bases from J, with 10 bases between. The CDR3 spells CASSLQMQYEQYF. The CDR3 nucleotides read TGTGCCAGCAGCTTACAGATGCAATACGAGCAGTACTTC.

J is TRBJ2-5 and V is TRBV29-1; maybe TRBD2 (5 bases). Germline V CDR1 and CDR2: SQVTM, ANQGSEA. CDR3 size: 12 residues. V lost 5 bases and J 7 bases, leaving 14 bases between the germline ends. The CDR3 spells CSVSGDTGTQYF. The CDR3 nucleotides are TGCAGCGTTTCCGGGGATACGGGGACCCAGTACTTC.

Here the CDR3 reads CASGRNQPQHF. In DNA form, the CDR3 reads TGTGCCAGCGGGCGCAATCAGCCCCAGCATTTT. The chain is built from TRBV28 and TRBJ1-5, with D uncertain. The CDR3 consists of 11 residues. V was shortened by 8 bases and J by 2 bases, with 4 bases between the two germline ends. Germline assignment: CDR1 MDHEN and CDR2 SYDVKM.

The chain joins TRBV29-1 to TRBJ2-7; possible D gene TRBD2, 6 bases. Germline CDR1 SQVTM, CDR2 ANQGSEA. Trimming took off 5 bases at V and 3 bases at J, with 14 bases between the two ends. This CDR3 has 13 amino acids. The CDR3 here is CSVYSGTIYEQYF. In DNA form, the CDR3 reads TGCAGCGTTTATAGCGGTACTATCTACGAGCAGTACTTC.

The chain couples TRBV28 to TRBJ2-1, with 9 bases matching TRBD1. The CDR3 is made up of 14 amino acids. Trimming took 5 bases from V and 9 from J; bases not matched to a gene: 8. CDR1 is MDHEN, CDR2 SYDVKM, per germline. The CDR3 region is CASSPRTGVFEQFF. The CDR3, as DNA: TGTGCCAGCAGTCCCAGGACAGGGGTTTTTGAGCAGTTCTTC.

The V gene is TRBV29-1, the J gene TRBJ2-7; a weak D match, TRBD1 (6 bases). Germline CDR1 SQVTM, CDR2 ANQGSEA. The V and J ends lost 5 bases and 2 bases respectively, with 7 bases between them. The CDR3 runs to 11 residues. The CDR3 region is CSVTGTYEQYF. The CDR3 DNA sequence: TGCAGCGTTACAGGGACCTACGAGCAGTACTTC.

The chain links TRBV7-3 to TRBJ1-1; D is uncertain. Trimming shortened V by 3 bases and J by 8 bases, and 19 bases separated the two germline ends. The CDR3 spans 15 residues. Germline CDR1 and CDR2: SGHTA and FQGTGA. The CDR3 loop reads CASSFVGGTPKEAFF. CDR3 coding DNA: TGTGCCAGCAGCTTTGTTGGAGGCACCCCGAAGGAAGCTTTCTTT.

CDR3 sequence: CASSSQGAGELFF. The CDR3, as DNA: TGTGCCAGCAGCTCACAGGGGGCCGGGGAGCTGTTTTTT. This chain joins TRBV5-4 and TRBJ2-2; TRBD1 matches 8 bases. V lost 3 bases, J lost 6 bases, and 1 base stayed unmatched. Germline lookup yields CDR1 SGHNT and CDR2 YYREEE (reference sequence). The CDR3 runs 13 residues.

The rearrangement joins TRBV7-9 to TRBJ1-1; 7 positions agree with TRBD1. V lost 5 bases and J lost 1; bases outside the gene matches: 7. The CDR3 spans 15 residues. Germline CDR1 SEHNR, CDR2 FQNEAQ (reference sequence). The CDR3 DNA sequence: TGTGCCAGCAGCCGACTGACAGGGCCGAACACTGAAGCTTTCTTT. It is translated as CASSRLTGPNTEAFF.

This clone was detected only a few times. The chain uses TRBV7-9 and TRBJ2-5; TRBD1 aligns across 7 bases. The CDR3 extends over 14 amino acids. The germline V gene has CDR1 SEHNR and CDR2 FQNEAQ (reference sequence). After removal of 5 bases from V and 5 bases from J, the junction contained 8 bases not matched to a gene. The CDR3 coding sequence is TGTGCCAGCAGCCGTCTCCGGGACAGTGAGACCCAGTACTTC. Protein product: CASSRLRDSETQYF.

This sequence joins TRBV6-5 and TRBJ1-1; unclear D gene. Germline V gene data show CDR1 as MNHEY and CDR2 as SVGAGI. V dropped 3 bases and J dropped 4 bases, with 9 bases sitting between them. The CDR3 length is 13 residues. CDR3 DNA sequence: TGTGCCAGCAGTTATTTTGAGAGCACTGAAGCTTTCTTT. Its protein is CASSYFESTEAFF.

The table lists this clone with a count of one. This sequence joins TRBV11-2 and TRBJ2-1; perhaps TRBD1 as D (6 bases). There are 12 residues in the CDR3. Germline CDR1 SGHAT, CDR2 FQNNGV. The germline V and J ends were trimmed by 0 bases and 12 bases, with 9 bases remaining between them. The CDR3 sequence: CASSLDLRGQFF. In DNA, the CDR3 is TGTGCCAGCAGCTTAGATCTCAGGGGGCAGTTCTTC.

This clone was found once. The genes are TRBV7-2 and TRBJ2-5; 9 bases align to TRBD2. Germline assignment: CDR1 SGHTA and CDR2 FQGNSA. This CDR3 spans 16 amino acids. V shed 4 bases and J 2 bases; nucleotides not matched to a gene: 8. Here the CDR3 DNA reads TGTGCCAGCAGCTGGGGGCGGACTAGCGTTCAAGAGACCCAGTACTTC. It is translated as CASSWGRTSVQETQYF.

The rearrangement joins TRBV5-4 to TRBJ1-3; weak D call: TRBD1 (5 bases). This CDR3 region has 16 residues. Germline V lookup: CDR1 SGHNT, CDR2 YYREEE (reference sequence). Trimming stripped 4 bases from V and 0 bases from J, with 14 bases between. The CDR3 DNA is TGTGCCAGCAGCCCGGGGGACCGGAGCTCTGGAAACACCATATATTTT. Its translation: CASSPGDRSSGNTIYF.

The rearrangement uses TRBV25-1 and TRBJ1-1, with 9 bases identical to TRBD1. After removal of 10 bases from V and 0 bases from J, the junction contained 9 bases not matched to a gene. This CDR3 has 15 amino acids. The V gene's germline CDR1 is MGHDK and CDR2 SYGVNS. As DNA, the CDR3 is TGTGCCACCCTAGGACAGGGGCAGATGAACACTGAAGCTTTCTTT. Amino acid sequence: CATLGQGQMNTEAFF.

J is TRBJ1-3 and V is TRBV9; D not resolved. V lost 0 bases and J lost 0, with 7 bases in between. The CDR3 runs 15 residues. Germline loops: CDR1 SGDLS, CDR2 YYNGEE. The CDR3 spells CASSVAGRSGNTIYF. CDR3 nucleotide sequence: TGTGCCAGCAGCGTAGCTGGCCGCTCTGGAAACACCATATATTTT.

V usage is TRBV6-5 and J usage is TRBJ1-5; tentative D call: TRBD1 (5 bases). V was shortened by 0 bases and J by 5 bases, with 11 bases between the two germline ends. Per the germline V gene, CDR1 is MNHEY and CDR2 is SVGAGI. This CDR3 has 15 amino acids. The CDR3 is CASSYSGQKDQPQHF. For the CDR3, the DNA is TGTGCCAGCAGTTACTCCGGACAAAAAGATCAGCCCCAGCATTTT.

V is TRBV14 and J is TRBJ2-1; the match to TRBD2 covers 7 bases. The V and J ends lost 11 bases and 11 bases, in that order; junction bases with no gene match: 15. The CDR3 consists of 13 residues. Germline V gene sequence: CDR1 SGHDN, CDR2 FVKESK. The CDR3 DNA sequence: TGTGCCGTGAGCCAGGCGGGAGAAAGCAAGCAGTTCTTC. Protein sequence: CAVSQAGESKQFF.

This chain links TRBV11-3 with TRBJ2-7; D may be TRBD2 (6 bases). This CDR3 is 14 amino acids long. Germline-derived CDR1 and CDR2 are SGHNT and YENEEA. V was shortened by 0 bases and J by 6 bases, with 12 bases between the two germline ends. DNA for the CDR3: TGTGCCAGCAGCTTAGATCTTACTAGCATCGAGCAGTACTTC. It codes for CASSLDLTSIEQYF. The full variable domain, in which reference TRBV11-3 and TRBJ2-7 provide the parts outside the CDR3, is EAGVVQSPRYKIIEKKQPVAFWCNPISGHNTLYWYLQNLGQGPELLIRYENEEAVDDSQLPKDRFSAERLKGVDSTLKIQPAELGDSAVYLCASSLDLTSIEQYFGPGTRLTVT.